A single sample is the source of the 6 T cell receptor beta chains below, sequenced in a study of T cell responses to AZD1222 COVID-19 vaccine. Assay used: immunoSEQ multiplex PCR; TCRdb lists only in-frame clones, some missing. Of 80,000 to 95,000 clones in the sample, around 92% are singletons; the top ten hold less than 3.5%. Sequencing was performed on peripheral blood, taken on day 0 of MenACWY control vaccination. The receptors originated from an adult in good health.

This chain uses TRBV29-1 with TRBJ2-1, with D unclear. This CDR3 contains 15 residues. With 3 bases removed from V and 0 bases from J, the gap between germline ends came to 12 bases. Germline V gene lookup returns CDR1 SQVTM and CDR2 ANQGSEA. In DNA, the CDR3 is TGCAGCGTTGATAACGGAGCTAGCTCCTACAATGAGCAGTTCTTC. This codes for CSVDNGASSYNEQFF.

V and J are TRBV5-4 and TRBJ1-5; D call uncertain. Germline V gives CDR1 SGHNT, CDR2 YYREEE (reference sequence). Between the trimmed V and J ends, which lost 4 bases and 0 bases, there was a span of 11 bases. The CDR3 is 15 residues long. Written as DNA, the CDR3 is TGTGCCAGCAGCCAGGACGGGAATAGCAATCAGCCCCAGCATTTT. It specifies CASSQDGNSNQPQHF.

V gene TRBV12-3 or TRBV12-4 combines with J gene TRBJ1-1; no definite D call. Trimming removed 5 bases at V and 1 base at J, with 5 bases between. This CDR3 has 12 amino acids. The CDR3 protein is CASSTENTEAFF. The CDR3 nucleotides read TGTGCCAGCAGTACAGAGAACACTGAAGCTTTCTTT.

The chain carries TRBV6-5 and TRBJ1-2; D ambiguous. The CDR3 extends over 12 amino acids. Trimming removed 7 bases from V and 8 bases from J, with 14 bases in between. Germline V gene data show CDR1 as MNHEY and CDR2 as SVGAGI. CDR3 loop: CASNPRSGGYTF. DNA for the CDR3: TGTGCCAGCAACCCGCGGTCGGGGGGCTACACCTTC.

The chain employs TRBV28 and TRBJ2-7, with D possibly being TRBD1 or TRBD2 (6 bases each). Germline V gene lookup returns CDR1 MDHEN and CDR2 SYDVKM. The CDR3 is 14 amino acids. V lost 7 bases and J 2 bases, leaving 15 bases between the germline ends. The DNA of the CDR3 is TGTGCCAGCACGCCGGGGGCCAGGACCTACGAGCAGTACTTC. It translates to CASTPGARTYEQYF.

The chain carries TRBV6-5 and TRBJ1-2; D remains unclear. This CDR3 contains 13 residues. The V and J ends lost 7 bases and 4 bases respectively, with 13 bases between them. Germline-derived CDR1 and CDR2 are MNHEY and SVGAGI. The CDR3: CASNPGSGYGYTF. The CDR3 DNA reads as TGTGCCAGCAACCCAGGCTCCGGCTATGGCTACACCTTC.